This entry features one TCR beta chain sequence. The data were taken from a study of T cell changes during pregnancy in multiple sclerosis. Deletions cut 8 bases from V and 6 bases from J, with 12 bases between. The germline gives CDR1 MNHEY, CDR2 SMNVEV (reference sequence). There are 12 residues in the CDR3. Sequenced by immunoSEQ multiplex PCR; TCRdb stores in-frame clones only, minus some. The sample holds about 57,000 clones, approximately 89% seen once. This rearrangement joins TRBV27 to TRBJ2-3; D is unclear. Material: peripheral blood, obtained after pregnancy. The clonotype was recovered from a female donor in good health, enrolled as a control in a pregnancy study. CDR3 amino acids: CASATVPDTQYF. The CDR3 DNA follows: TGTGCCAGCGCCACAGTCCCGGATACGCAGTATTTT.